One and the same sample provided the 25 T cell receptor beta chains below, sequenced in a study of PD-L1 blockade in urothelial cancer. The protocol was immunoSEQ multiplex PCR, while the TCRdb copy is restricted to in-frame clones and leaves out a portion. Of under 30,000 clones listed, around 85% are singletons. Sequencing used PBMCs, obtained around atezolizumab (anti-PD-L1) treatment. All receptors derive from a man in his fifties or sixties with urothelial cancer.

This rearrangement joins TRBV5-1 to TRBJ1-4, with 12 bases matching TRBD1. This CDR3 has 15 amino acids. V lost 3 bases and J lost 14; bases outside the gene matches: 11. Germline CDR1 is SGHRS and CDR2 is YFSETQ. The CDR3 sequence: CASSSPGTGGDRLFF. The DNA for the CDR3 is TGCGCCAGCAGCTCTCCCGGGACAGGGGGCGACAGGCTGTTTTTT.

V usage is TRBV11-2 and J usage is TRBJ1-2; D gene uncertain. The CDR3 is made up of 14 amino acids. With 3 bases removed from V and 7 bases from J, the gap between germline ends came to 15 bases. CDR1 is SGHAT and CDR2 is FQNNGV in the germline V gene. The CDR3 spells CASSFGLSGGGYTF. The CDR3 DNA follows: TGTGCCAGCAGCTTTGGTCTCTCGGGTGGTGGCTACACCTTC.

The chain recombines TRBV7-8 with TRBJ1-1; D remains ambiguous. The CDR3 totals 12 residues. Trimming stripped 2 bases from V and 6 bases from J, with 7 bases between. Germline V gene sequence: CDR1 SGHVS, CDR2 FQNEAQ. CDR3 sequence: CASSLMGAEAFF. In nucleotides, the CDR3 is TGTGCCAGCAGCTTAATGGGCGCTGAAGCTTTCTTT.

The chain joins TRBV9 to TRBJ2-1; perhaps TRBD2 as D (5 bases). From germline, CDR1 is SGDLS and CDR2 YYNGEE. V was pared by 4 bases and J by 3 bases, with 11 bases between. CDR3 length equals 14 residues. The CDR3 region is CASSPARGYNEQFF. CDR3 DNA: TGTGCCAGCAGCCCCGCCCGGGGCTACAATGAGCAGTTCTTC.

The rearrangement joins TRBV9 to TRBJ2-3; 7 positions match TRBD2. Unmatched junction bases numbered 7, after V lost 2 bases and J lost 1 base. Germline CDR1 is SGDLS and CDR2 is YYNGEE. This CDR3 is 16 amino acids long. The CDR3 region is CASSVNMAGGTDTQYF. In DNA form, the CDR3 reads TGTGCCAGCAGCGTTAATATGGCGGGAGGCACAGATACGCAGTATTTT.

The J gene is TRBJ1-4, the V gene TRBV27; D perhaps matches TRBD1 (6 bases). This CDR3 has 13 amino acids. Germline-derived CDR1 and CDR2 are MNHEY and SMNVEV (reference sequence). Between the trimmed V and J ends, which lost 5 bases and 11 bases, there was a span of 15 bases. CDR3 protein: CASSPLGGGKLFF. The CDR3 region has the DNA TGTGCCAGCAGTCCGCTGGGAGGGGGGAAACTGTTTTTT.

This clone was recorded a few times. V usage is TRBV6-4 and J usage is TRBJ2-3; tentatively, D is TRBD2 (5 bases). CDR1 MRHNA and CDR2 SNTAGT come from the germline V gene. V lost 2 bases, J lost 3 bases, and 6 bases lay in between. The CDR3 contains 13 residues. Here the CDR3 DNA reads TGTGCCAGCAGTGACAGGGAGACAGATACGCAGTATTTT. As protein: CASSDRETDTQYF.

The V call is TRBV28, the J call TRBJ2-1, with D possibly matching TRBD1 (5 bases). V dropped 6 bases and J dropped 5 bases, with 11 bases sitting between them. There are 13 residues in the CDR3. The germline V gene has CDR1 MDHEN and CDR2 SYDVKM. The DNA for the CDR3 is TGTGCCAGCAGAACAACAGGCAACAATGAGCAGTTCTTC. The encoded protein is CASRTTGNNEQFF.

Here the CDR3 reads CASSGPFRDRGTAGFQETQYF. In DNA form, the CDR3 reads TGTGCCAGCAGCGGACCCTTCCGGGACAGGGGGACGGCGGGGTTCCAAGAGACCCAGTACTTC. The chain links TRBV9 to TRBJ2-5; 11 bases line up with TRBD1. V shed 3 bases and J 1 base; nucleotides not matched to a gene: 20. In germline, CDR1 is SGDLS, CDR2 YYNGEE. This CDR3 region has 21 residues.

This clone was seen once. V is TRBV20-1 and J is TRBJ1-2; D not certain. The V gene lost 5 bases and the J gene lost 7 bases, with 11 bases spanning the gap. The germline CDR1 and CDR2 sequences are DFQATT and SNEGSKA (reference sequence). The CDR3 consists of 11 residues. The CDR3 DNA sequence: TGCAGTGCTTTCCTAGCACCTGGCTACACCTTC. Translation gives CSAFLAPGYTF.

V is TRBV9 and J is TRBJ1-1; no clear D. The CDR3 covers 14 residues. The ends were cut back, 1 base at V and 1 base at J, with 8 bases in the middle. Looked up from germline, CDR1 is SGDLS and CDR2 is YYNGEE. CDR3 sequence (DNA): TGTGCCAGCAGCGTATTGGCGGAGAACACTGAAGCTTTCTTT. Protein product: CASSVLAENTEAFF.

The chain has TRBV6-4 and TRBJ2-3, with 10 bases lining up with TRBD2. Germline V gene lookup returns CDR1 MRHNA and CDR2 SNTAGT. The trim removed 6 bases at V and 5 bases at J, leaving 5 bases unmatched. The CDR3 extends over 14 amino acids. CDR3 nucleotides: TGTGCCAGCAGCGCTACTAGCGGGGAAGATACGCAGTATTTT. Protein: CASSATSGEDTQYF.

The V gene is TRBV25-1, the J gene TRBJ1-3, with TRBD1 as a possible D gene (6 bases). Germline V CDR1 and CDR2: MGHDK, SYGVNS. The ends were cut back, 3 bases at V and 7 bases at J, with 10 bases in the middle. This CDR3 spans 13 amino acids. The CDR3 nucleotides read TGTGCCAGCAGTGAGGGACAAAGGAACACCATATATTTT. Translated, it gives CASSEGQRNTIYF. Supplemented by reference TRBV25-1 and TRBJ1-3, the full variable domain reads EADIYQTPRYLVIGTGKKITLECSQTMGHDKMYWYQQDPGMELHLIHYSYGVNSTEKGDLSSESTVSRIRTEHFPLTLESARPSHTSQYLCASSEGQRNTIYFGEGSWLTVV.

This sequence joins TRBV29-1 and TRBJ2-7; TRBD1 matches at 8 bases. The CDR3 has 12 amino acids. V was clipped by 7 bases and J by 2 bases; unmatched bases: 4. CDR1 and CDR2 from the germline V gene are SQVTM and ANQGSEA. CDR3 nucleotides: TGCAGCGCGGGACAGGACACCTACGAGCAGTACTTC. Amino acids: CSAGQDTYEQYF.

The V gene is TRBV27, the J gene TRBJ2-4, with no clear D. V was cut by 5 bases and J by 0 bases, with 14 bases left in between. From germline, CDR1 is MNHEY and CDR2 SMNVEV (reference sequence). CDR3 length: 16 amino acids. In DNA, the CDR3 is TGTGCCAGCAGTCGACACCGACAAAGAGCCAAAAACATTCAGTACTTC. This gives the protein CASSRHRQRAKNIQYF.

The chain joins TRBV5-1 to TRBJ1-4; D remains ambiguous. Germline loops: CDR1 SGHRS, CDR2 YFSETQ. This CDR3 has 14 amino acids. V was shortened by 0 bases and J by 3 bases, with 6 bases between the two germline ends. The CDR3 region is CASSLVGSNEKLFF. The CDR3 bases are TGCGCCAGCAGCTTGGTCGGGTCTAATGAAAAACTGTTTTTT.

The chain recombines TRBV10-1 with TRBJ2-3; 13 bases align to TRBD2. CDR3 size: 17 residues. V lost 6 bases to trimming and J lost 5 bases; unmatched junction nucleotides: 11. Germline CDR1 reads WNHNN; CDR2 reads SYGVQD (reference sequence). CDR3 amino acids: CASSPRLAGGRVDTQYF. CDR3 DNA sequence: TGCGCCAGCAGCCCCAGACTAGCGGGGGGCCGGGTAGATACGCAGTATTTT.

The table lists this clone with a few counts. The rearrangement links TRBV7-3 to TRBJ2-1, with D perhaps matching TRBD1 (5 bases). CDR1 is SGHTA, CDR2 FQGTGA, per germline. This CDR3 region has 14 residues. V was trimmed by 0 bases and J by 7 bases, leaving 10 bases between them. The CDR3: CASSLTPGLNEQFF. The DNA for the CDR3 is TGTGCCAGCAGCTTAACCCCAGGGCTTAATGAGCAGTTCTTC.

This clone was seen only a few times. The chain links TRBV5-3 to TRBJ1-1; 11 bases agree with TRBD1. TRBV5-3 is an ORF for which the function is uncertain. The junction had 6 bases not matched to a gene; V was cut back by 3 bases and J by 5 bases. The CDR3 sequence is 15 residues long. CDR3 nucleotides: TGTGCCAGAAGCTCGTTGGGACAGGGGGGGACTGAAGCTTTCTTT. Translation: CARSSLGQGGTEAFF.

The rearrangement joins TRBV27 to TRBJ1-1, with TRBD1 as a possible D gene (6 bases). Germline V gives CDR1 MNHEY, CDR2 SMNVEV (reference sequence). With 3 bases removed from V and 0 bases from J, the gap between germline ends came to 11 bases. CDR3 length: 15 residues. This CDR3 reads CASSFNGQMNTEAFF. CDR3 sequence (DNA): TGTGCCAGCAGTTTCAACGGACAGATGAACACTGAAGCTTTCTTT.

The J gene is TRBJ2-1, the V gene TRBV6-6; 7 nucleotides match TRBD2. Per germline, CDR1 MNHNY and CDR2 SVGAGI (reference sequence). V was clipped by 6 bases and J by 5 bases; unmatched bases: 4. There are 13 residues in the CDR3. This CDR3 is CASRIGGDNEQFF. CDR3 nucleotide sequence: TGTGCCAGCAGAATTGGGGGGGACAATGAGCAGTTCTTC.

This chain links TRBV10-3 with TRBJ2-1; D possibly corresponds to TRBD2 (6 bases). Trimming removed 6 bases from V and 7 bases from J, with 10 bases in between. The CDR3 spans 12 residues. Germline V gene lookup returns CDR1 ENHRY and CDR2 SYGVKD. Here the CDR3 reads CAIRTAGNEQFF. Written as DNA, the CDR3 is TGTGCCATCAGGACCGCGGGAAATGAGCAGTTCTTC.

This rearrangement joins TRBV25-1 to TRBJ2-7, with TRBD1 matching 10 bases. The V and J ends lost 5 bases and 5 bases, in that order; junction bases with no gene match: 15. Germline V gene lookup returns CDR1 MGHDK and CDR2 SYGVNS. The CDR3 totals 17 residues. The CDR3 DNA reads as TGTGCCAGCAGTACTAGTATTGCGGGACAGGGGTGGAACGAGCAGTACTTC. This codes for CASSTSIAGQGWNEQYF.

The chain joins TRBV28 to TRBJ2-7; D might be TRBD1 (5 bases). Germline V gene data show CDR1 as MDHEN and CDR2 as SYDVKM. The CDR3 spans 14 residues. Deletions cut 3 bases from V and 2 bases from J, with 11 bases between. CDR3 coding DNA: TGTGCCAGCAGTTTGTTGGGGCAGGCCTACGAGCAGTACTTC. Its protein product is CASSLLGQAYEQYF.

This sequence joins TRBV4-3 and TRBJ2-1; possibly TRBD1 for D (5 bases). CDR1 is LGHNA, CDR2 YSLEER, per germline. Trimming pared 1 base from V and 3 bases from J, leaving 10 bases between. CDR3 length equals 15 residues. CDR3 bases: TGCGCCAGCAGCCAAGGGCAGGGCAACTACAATGAGCAGTTCTTC. Amino acids: CASSQGQGNYNEQFF.